This passage covers 28 T cell receptor beta chains from one sample sequenced in a study of cytomegalovirus exposure and HLA in healthy donors. 60 Vbeta and 13 Jbeta primers were used in PCR. The assay was immunoSEQ multiplex PCR, and TCRdb's table has in-frame clones only and misses some. Among 110,000 to 150,000 clones listed, around 82% were seen once. Specimen: PBMCs. The receptors come from a woman younger than 30 in good health and CMV-seropositive.

V and J are TRBV7-2 and TRBJ2-7; TRBD2 is a possible D gene (7 bases). The CDR3 has 15 amino acids. Trimming cost V 1 base and J 2 bases, with 12 bases left between them. Germline V CDR1 and CDR2: SGHTA, FQGNSA. The CDR3 DNA reads as TGTGCCAGCAGCTTAGGAGGGGGGGCTCCCTACGAGCAGTACTTC. Protein product: CASSLGGGAPYEQYF. Full variable domain (rest looked up from reference TRBV7-2 and TRBJ2-7): GAGVSQSPSNKVTEKGKDVELRCDPISGHTALYWYRQSLGQGLEFLIYFQGNSAPDKSGLPSDRFSAERTGGSVSTLTIQRTQQEDSAVYLCASSLGGGAPYEQYFGPGTRLTVT.

The chain has TRBV7-2 and TRBJ1-1; perhaps TRBD1 as D (5 bases). This CDR3 is 13 amino acids long. In germline, CDR1 is SGHTA, CDR2 FQGNSA. The ends were cut back, 5 bases at V and 4 bases at J, with 11 bases in the middle. The DNA for the CDR3 is TGTGCCAGCAGCCCCGGACACCCCACTGAAGCTTTCTTT. Translation: CASSPGHPTEAFF.

This chain's CDR3 is CASSVAGGRTLAYGYTF. CDR3 in DNA: TGTGCCAGCAGTGTCGCCGGAGGCAGGACGCTTGCGTATGGCTACACCTTC. This rearrangement joins TRBV6-1 to TRBJ1-2; unclear D gene. Trimming removed 4 bases from V and 5 bases from J, with 23 bases in between. Germline CDR1 MNHNS, CDR2 SASEGT. The CDR3 consists of 17 residues.

This chain uses TRBV30 with TRBJ2-7; D unresolved. This CDR3 is 13 amino acids long. In germline, CDR1 is GTSNPN, CDR2 SVGIG (reference sequence). V lost 0 bases to trimming and J lost 3 bases, with 9 bases between them. The CDR3 DNA is TGTGCCTGGAGTGTAAGTGCGAACTACGAGCAGTACTTC. Translated, it gives CAWSVSANYEQYF. The full variable domain, with the rest looked up from reference TRBV30 and TRBJ2-7, is SQTIHQWPATLVQPVGSPLSLECTVEGTSNPNLYWYRQAAGRGLQLLFYSVGIGQISSEVPQNLSASRPQDRQFILSSKKLLLSDSGFYLCAWSVSANYEQYFGPGTRLTVT.

The V and J genes are TRBV19 and TRBJ2-3, with TRBD2 matching 7 bases. Losses at the gene ends were 6 bases for V and 2 bases for J; bases not matched to a gene: 5. CDR1 and CDR2 from the germline V gene are LNHDA and SQIVND (reference sequence). The length of the CDR3 is 14 residues. The CDR3 sequence: CASRRGDSTDTQYF. The CDR3 nucleotides are TGTGCCAGTAGACGGGGGGACTCCACAGATACGCAGTATTTT.

This clone was counted only a few times. This rearrangement joins TRBV5-5 to TRBJ1-2; 7 bases map to TRBD1. Trimming took 4 bases from V and 4 from J; bases not matched to a gene: 7. Germline CDR1 SGHKS, CDR2 YYEKEE (reference sequence). The CDR3 extends over 14 amino acids. The DNA of the CDR3 is TGTGCCAGCAGCCCCCTCCGGACAGGCTATGGCTACACCTTC. It codes for CASSPLRTGYGYTF.

This rearrangement joins TRBV15 to TRBJ1-6; D possibly corresponds to TRBD1 (6 bases). There are 15 residues in the CDR3. Germline V lookup: CDR1 LNHNV, CDR2 YYDKDF (reference sequence). The ends were cut back, 0 bases at V and 7 bases at J, with 10 bases in the middle. CDR3 bases: TGTGCCACCAGCAGAGAATATGGGGGCAATTCACCCCTCCACTTT. It translates to CATSREYGGNSPLHF.

The chain employs TRBV7-8 and TRBJ2-2; 8 bases map to TRBD1. Germline values: CDR1 SGHVS, CDR2 FQNEAQ. Unmatched junction bases numbered 3, after V lost 5 bases and J lost 1 base. The CDR3 is made up of 15 amino acids. CDR3 coding DNA: TGTGCCAGCAGCAAGGGACAGGTGAACACCGGGGAGCTGTTTTTT. Residues: CASSKGQVNTGELFF.

The rearrangement links TRBV2 to TRBJ2-1; TRBD2 matches 8 bases. V lost 11 bases to trimming and J lost 4 bases; unmatched junction nucleotides: 7. The CDR3 has 13 residues. CDR1 is SNHLY, CDR2 FYNNEI, per germline. CDR3 bases: TGTGCCCTCTCGGGGGGGTCTTACAATGAGCAGTTCTTC. As protein: CALSGGSYNEQFF.

The CDR3 region has the DNA TGTGCCAGCAGTGAAGCATCCAGAGGCTCAAATTCACCCCTCCACTTT. Its protein product is CASSEASRGSNSPLHF. The genes are TRBV6-1 and TRBJ1-6; D is unresolved. Germline assignment: CDR1 MNHNS and CDR2 SASEGT. The V end lost 0 bases, the J end lost 7 bases, and 13 bases lay between the germline ends. The CDR3 totals 16 residues.

The rearrangement uses TRBV5-1 and TRBJ2-3, with TRBD2 matching over 9 bases. From germline, CDR1 is SGHRS and CDR2 YFSETQ. The length of the CDR3 is 14 residues. The J segment lost 6 bases and the V segment lost 4 bases, leaving 6 bases of the junction unmatched. CDR3: CASSMGLAMDTQYF. The CDR3 nucleotides are TGCGCCAGCAGCATGGGACTAGCCATGGATACGCAGTATTTT.

The chain recombines TRBV7-8 with TRBJ2-1; 8 bases are a match to TRBD2. The CDR3 has 16 residues. Germline CDR1 is SGHVS and CDR2 is FQNEAQ. V was pared by 2 bases and J by 4 bases, with 7 bases of the junction left unmatched. Here the CDR3 reads CASSLRFSGGYNEQFF. In nucleotides, the CDR3 is TGTGCCAGCAGCTTAAGGTTCTCGGGGGGGTACAATGAGCAGTTCTTC.

This clone was seen a few times. This chain joins TRBV19 and TRBJ1-4, with a possible D match to TRBD1 (6 bases). CDR1 is LNHDA, CDR2 SQIVND, per germline (reference sequence). V was trimmed by 6 bases and J by 5 bases, leaving 13 bases between them. This CDR3 spans 14 amino acids. The CDR3 DNA is TGTGCCAGTAGAACCGGGACACCGAATGAAAAACTGTTTTTT. Residues: CASRTGTPNEKLFF.

A few counts support this clone. The chain joins TRBV5-4 to TRBJ2-1, with 8 nucleotides matching TRBD2. The CDR3 runs 15 residues. V dropped 0 bases and J dropped 7; count of bases not matched to a gene: 6. Germline lookup yields CDR1 SGHNT and CDR2 YYREEE (reference sequence). The CDR3 coding sequence is TGTGCCAGCAGCTTGGCTATCGGGGGGGCTAATGAGCAGTTCTTC. Translation gives CASSLAIGGANEQFF.

This clone was detected a few times. The rearrangement uses TRBV2 and TRBJ2-1, with 9 nucleotides matching TRBD2. The germline V gene encodes CDR1 SNHLY and CDR2 FYNNEI. The CDR3 extends over 14 amino acids. Unmatched junction bases numbered 8, after V lost 8 bases and J lost 6 bases. The CDR3 DNA follows: TGTGCCAGCCCCGCGGGGGGGGTCGTCAATGAGCAGTTCTTC. This gives the protein CASPAGGVVNEQFF.

Written as DNA, the CDR3 is TGTGCCAGCAGGGAATTAAAAGGGGTCCAAAGGGATCAGCCCCAGCATTTT. Translated: CASRELKGVQRDQPQHF. This chain joins TRBV6-1 and TRBJ1-5; the D gene is possibly TRBD1 (5 bases). CDR1 MNHNS and CDR2 SASEGT come from the germline V gene. This CDR3 region has 17 residues. V was cut by 6 bases and J by 5 bases, with 23 bases left in between.

The gene calls are TRBV27 and TRBJ1-1; the D is unclear. The V gene's germline CDR1 is MNHEY and CDR2 SMNVEV (reference sequence). The CDR3 extends over 15 amino acids. V was trimmed by 2 bases and J by 0 bases, leaving 10 bases between them. Written as DNA, the CDR3 is TGTGCCAGCAGTTTACGGCGGCCGTTGAACACTGAAGCTTTCTTT. Its protein is CASSLRRPLNTEAFF.

The chain joins TRBV5-1 to TRBJ2-2; 9 positions agree with TRBD2. The CDR3 spans 16 residues. Germline V lookup: CDR1 SGHRS, CDR2 YFSETQ. Unmatched junction bases numbered 10, after V lost 0 bases and J lost 10 bases. The CDR3 spells CASSLAGRGGAQELFF. For the CDR3, the DNA is TGCGCCAGCAGCTTGGCCGGACGCGGGGGGGCTCAGGAGCTGTTTTTT. Supplemented by reference TRBV5-1 and TRBJ2-2, the full variable domain reads KAGVTQTPRYLIKTRGQQVTLSCSPISGHRSVSWYQQTPGQGLQFLFEYFSETQRNKGNFPGRFSGRQFSNSRSEMNVSTLELGDSALYLCASSLAGRGGAQELFFGEGSRLTVL.

The chain employs TRBV5-8 and TRBJ2-1; 9 bases are a match to TRBD1. From germline, CDR1 is SGHTS and CDR2 YDEGEE. The ends lost 5 bases at V and 7 bases at J; junction bases unmatched: 1. The CDR3 runs to 12 residues. The CDR3 sequence is CASRTGGNEQFF. The CDR3 DNA is TGTGCCAGCAGGACAGGGGGGAATGAGCAGTTCTTC. The full variable domain, its missing parts supplied by reference TRBV5-8 and TRBJ2-1, is EAGVTQSPTHLIKTRGQQATLRCSPISGHTSVYWYQQALGLGLQFLLWYDEGEERNRGNFPPRFSGRQFPNYSSELNVNALELEDSALYLCASRTGGNEQFFGPGTRLTVL.

This clone has just one count. This rearrangement joins TRBV30 to TRBJ2-1; 10 nucleotides align to TRBD2. In germline, CDR1 is GTSNPN, CDR2 SVGIG (reference sequence). This CDR3 contains 14 residues. V was pared by 4 bases and J by 10 bases, with 10 bases of the junction left unmatched. CDR3 sequence (DNA): TGTGCCTGGAAAGGAGGGAGCGGGGGGGTGGAGCAGTTCTTC. This gives the protein CAWKGGSGGVEQFF.

The V gene is TRBV19, the J gene TRBJ1-4; D gene unclear. The CDR3 is 12 residues long. The germline V gene encodes CDR1 LNHDA and CDR2 SQIVND (reference sequence). Trimming shortened V by 8 bases and J by 3 bases, and 7 bases separated the two germline ends. CDR3 protein: CASWRANEKLFF. The CDR3 coding sequence is TGTGCCAGTTGGAGGGCTAATGAAAAACTGTTTTTT.

The V call is TRBV6-1, the J call TRBJ2-1; a possible D gene is TRBD2 (5 bases). In germline, CDR1 is MNHNS, CDR2 SASEGT. This CDR3 has 17 residues. V was pared by 2 bases and J by 0 bases, with 14 bases between. CDR3 loop: CASSELERTASYNEQFF. CDR3 bases: TGTGCCAGCAGTGAATTAGAACGGACTGCCTCCTACAATGAGCAGTTCTTC.

This sequence joins TRBV28 and TRBJ2-7; 8 nucleotides agree with TRBD1. In germline, CDR1 is MDHEN, CDR2 SYDVKM. V gave up 6 bases and J gave up 3 bases; unmatched junction bases: 7. CDR3 length equals 14 residues. The CDR3, as DNA: TGTGCCAGCAGCCGGACAGGGAGAGGCTACGAGCAGTACTTC. The encoded protein is CASSRTGRGYEQYF.

This clone was recorded once. The rearrangement joins TRBV19 to TRBJ1-1; D is possibly TRBD1 (5 bases). Germline V lookup: CDR1 LNHDA, CDR2 SQIVND (reference sequence). V lost 8 bases and J lost 0, with 13 bases in between. CDR3 length: 14 residues. DNA of the CDR3: TGTGCCAGTTTGTCGGGGGGGATGAACACTGAAGCTTTCTTT. It is translated as CASLSGGMNTEAFF.

J is TRBJ2-7 and V is TRBV7-8; 10 nucleotides align to TRBD1. The CDR3 loop spans 13 amino acids. The V gene end was trimmed by 6 bases and the J gene end by 4 bases; junction bases not matched to a gene: 3. Germline V gene data show CDR1 as SGHVS and CDR2 as FQNEAQ. Written as DNA, the CDR3 is TGTGCCAGCAGAAGGGGACAGGGGTACGAGCAGTACTTC. Protein sequence: CASRRGQGYEQYF.

In this sample, this clone turned up a few times. The chain couples TRBV4-3 to TRBJ1-3; 7 nucleotides match TRBD1. The V gene end was trimmed by 5 bases and the J gene end by 0 bases; junction bases not matched to a gene: 1. The CDR3 length is 14 residues. Per the germline V gene, CDR1 is LGHNA and CDR2 is YSLEER. This chain's CDR3 is CASSAGGSGNTIYF. DNA of the CDR3: TGCGCCAGCAGCGCAGGGGGCTCTGGAAACACCATATATTTT.

This clone was seen only once. The rearrangement joins TRBV30 to TRBJ2-3; D might be TRBD2 (7 bases). Trimming removed 0 bases at V and 7 bases at J, with 17 bases between. Germline lookup yields CDR1 GTSNPN and CDR2 SVGIG (reference sequence). This CDR3 spans 15 amino acids. CDR3 region: CAWSVSGGAGNTQYF. CDR3 DNA sequence: TGTGCCTGGAGTGTTAGTGGGGGGGCCGGGAATACGCAGTATTTT. The whole variable domain, remainder taken from reference TRBV30 and TRBJ2-3, is SQTIHQWPATLVQPVGSPLSLECTVEGTSNPNLYWYRQAAGRGLQLLFYSVGIGQISSEVPQNLSASRPQDRQFILSSKKLLLSDSGFYLCAWSVSGGAGNTQYFGPGTRLTVL.

This chain connects TRBV6-1 to TRBJ1-4; D perhaps matches TRBD1 (5 bases). The CDR3 length is 15 residues. The ends were cut back, 6 bases at V and 8 bases at J, with 19 bases in the middle. CDR1 MNHNS and CDR2 SASEGT come from the germline V gene. The CDR3 region has the DNA TGTGCCAGCAGAGCGTCAGGGTACATTCGGGAAAAACTGTTTTTT. Its protein product is CASRASGYIREKLFF.